This TCR beta chain was identified during a study of shared clonotypes between healthy human individuals. Study-wide results and limits: A few donors held about 5% of naive CD4 clonotypes in common. Expectations were that clonotype sharing among donors would be affected by sequencing depth.

The CDR3 extends over 14 amino acids. Template for every sorted-subset replicate PCR totaled roughly 210 ng DNA, about 30,000 T cell genomes. Method: immunoSEQ multiplex PCR; TCRdb's copy keeps in-frame clones and lacks some. The repertoire holds around 2.5 million clones, with 80% to 95% as singletons. There were only Caucasian adults among the donors, and all lived in Nashville, Tennessee. Remarks on this clone: Its antigen remains unknown.

The sequence was collected from a man younger than 30 in good health. Some clones in this sample may be carry-over from other donors' samples. The sample comprised naive CD4+ T cells from PBMCs. Stated subset: CD45RA+ positively selected. The rearrangement links TRBV21-1 to TRBJ1-2. TRBV21-1 is described as a pseudogene. This CDR3 is CASSKGEGARGYTF. CDR3 bases: TGTGCCAGCAGCAAGGGAGAAGGGGCGCGTGGCTACACCTTC.